The sequence of this TCR beta chain was determined in a study of chemoradiotherapy in HPV16-positive cancers. Study information: Functional T-cell assays on a couple of HPV16-positive patients' cells defined candidate HPV-specific clones and common TCR motifs. General study findings and limits: HPV-responsive T-cell expansion during chemoradiotherapy was linked to improved recurrence-free survival in HPV16-positive patients.

TCRdb's table, derived via immunoSEQ multiplex PCR, lists solely in-frame clones and lacks some. The data show almost 15,000 clones, around 90% seen once. Trimming removed 4 bases at V and 2 bases at J, with 13 bases between. Germline CDR1 reads MDHEN; CDR2 reads SYDVKM. This CDR3 region has 15 residues. As concerns this clone: The antigen is not known.

The input for sequencing was blood, taken from a patient who underwent chemoradiotherapy. V usage is TRBV28 and J usage is TRBJ2-3; D may be TRBD2 (6 bases). This clonotype was obtained from a human donor with HPV-associated anogenital cancer. CDR3 amino acids: CASSYRGILTDTQYF. The CDR3 nucleotides are TGTGCCAGCAGTTATCGGGGGATCCTCACAGATACGCAGTATTTT.